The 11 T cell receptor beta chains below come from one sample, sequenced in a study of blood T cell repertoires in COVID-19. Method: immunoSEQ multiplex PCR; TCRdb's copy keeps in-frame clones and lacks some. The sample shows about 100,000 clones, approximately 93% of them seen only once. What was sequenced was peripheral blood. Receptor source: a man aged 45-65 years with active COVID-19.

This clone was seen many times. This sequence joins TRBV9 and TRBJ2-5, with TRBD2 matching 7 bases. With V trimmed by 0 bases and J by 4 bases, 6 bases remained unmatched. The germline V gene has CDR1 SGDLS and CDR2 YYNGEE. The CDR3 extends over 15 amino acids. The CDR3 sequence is CASSVGAREGETQYF. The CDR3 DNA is TGTGCCAGCAGCGTAGGAGCAAGGGAGGGAGAGACCCAGTACTTC.

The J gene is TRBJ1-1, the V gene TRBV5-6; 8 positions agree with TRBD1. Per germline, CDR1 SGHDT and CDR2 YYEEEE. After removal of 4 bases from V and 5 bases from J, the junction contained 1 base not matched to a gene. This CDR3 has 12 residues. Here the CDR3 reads CASSRDRTEAFF. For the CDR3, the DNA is TGTGCCAGCAGCAGGGACAGGACTGAAGCTTTCTTT.

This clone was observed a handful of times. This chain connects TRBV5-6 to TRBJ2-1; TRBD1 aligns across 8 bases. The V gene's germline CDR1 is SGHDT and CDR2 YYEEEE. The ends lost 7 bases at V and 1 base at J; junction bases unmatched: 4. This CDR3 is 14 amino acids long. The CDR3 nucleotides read TGTGCCAGCCTGGGACAGGAGTCCTACAATGAGCAGTTCTTC. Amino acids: CASLGQESYNEQFF.

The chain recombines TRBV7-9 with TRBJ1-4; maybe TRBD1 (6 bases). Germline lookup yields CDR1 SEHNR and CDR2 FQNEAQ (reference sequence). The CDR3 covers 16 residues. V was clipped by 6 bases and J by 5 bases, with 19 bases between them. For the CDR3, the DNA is TGTGCCAGCAGTTCTGCAGGGGAAAATAGGAATGAAAAACTGTTTTTT. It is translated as CASSSAGENRNEKLFF.

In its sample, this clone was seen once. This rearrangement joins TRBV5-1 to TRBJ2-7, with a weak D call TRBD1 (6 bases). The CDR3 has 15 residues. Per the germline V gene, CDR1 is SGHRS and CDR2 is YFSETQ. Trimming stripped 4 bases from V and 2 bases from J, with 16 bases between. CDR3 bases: TGCGCCAGCAGCCCAACAGGGAACTTGCCCTACGAGCAGTACTTC. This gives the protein CASSPTGNLPYEQYF.

The CDR3 reads CSGTPGSTSTDTQYF. CDR3 nucleotide sequence: TGCAGCGGCACACCGGGATCTACTAGCACAGATACGCAGTATTTT. This sequence joins TRBV29-1 and TRBJ2-3; the D gene is possibly TRBD2 (5 bases). The germline V gene has CDR1 SQVTM and CDR2 ANQGSEA. This CDR3 comprises 15 residues. The V gene lost 7 bases and the J gene lost 0 bases, with 17 bases spanning the gap.

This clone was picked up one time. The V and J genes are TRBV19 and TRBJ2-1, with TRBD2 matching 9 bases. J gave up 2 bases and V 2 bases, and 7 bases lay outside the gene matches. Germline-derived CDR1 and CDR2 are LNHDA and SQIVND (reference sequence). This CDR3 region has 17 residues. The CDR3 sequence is CASSIMAREGPYNEQFF. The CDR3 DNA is TGTGCCAGTAGTATAATGGCGCGGGAGGGCCCCTACAATGAGCAGTTCTTC. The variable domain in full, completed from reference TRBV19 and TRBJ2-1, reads DGGITQSPKYLFRKEGQNVTLSCEQNLNHDAMYWYRQDPGQGLRLIYYSQIVNDFQKGDIAEGYSVSREKKESFPLTVTSAQKNPTAFYLCASSIMAREGPYNEQFFGPGTRLTVL.

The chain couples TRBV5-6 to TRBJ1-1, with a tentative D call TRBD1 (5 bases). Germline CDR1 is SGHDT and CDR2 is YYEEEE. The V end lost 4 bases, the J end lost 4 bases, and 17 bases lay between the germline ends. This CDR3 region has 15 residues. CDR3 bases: TGTGCCAGCAGCCTAACTGGGGGGGTCGGCACTGAAGCTTTCTTT. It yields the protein CASSLTGGVGTEAFF.

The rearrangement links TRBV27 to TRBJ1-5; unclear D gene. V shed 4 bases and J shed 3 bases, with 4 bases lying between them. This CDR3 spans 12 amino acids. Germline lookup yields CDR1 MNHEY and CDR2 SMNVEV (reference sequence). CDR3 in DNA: TGTGCCAGCAGTTCCCTCAATCAGCCCCAGCATTTT. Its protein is CASSSLNQPQHF.

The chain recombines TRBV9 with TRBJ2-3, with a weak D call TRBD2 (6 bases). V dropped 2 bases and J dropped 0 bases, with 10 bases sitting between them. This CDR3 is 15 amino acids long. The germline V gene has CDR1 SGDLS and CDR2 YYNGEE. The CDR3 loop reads CASSVGGGSTDTQYF. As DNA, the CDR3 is TGTGCCAGCAGCGTTGGCGGAGGGAGCACAGATACGCAGTATTTT.

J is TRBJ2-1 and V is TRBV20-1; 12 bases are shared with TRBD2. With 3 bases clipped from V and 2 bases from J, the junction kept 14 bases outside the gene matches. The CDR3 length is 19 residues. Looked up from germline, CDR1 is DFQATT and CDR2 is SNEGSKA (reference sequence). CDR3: CSASWMASGGAPTYNEQFF. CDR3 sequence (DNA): TGCAGTGCTAGTTGGATGGCTAGCGGGGGGGCCCCTACCTACAATGAGCAGTTCTTC.